This TCR beta chain was sequenced during a study of blood T cell repertoires in COVID-19. At the level of the study: Specimens from acute and convalescent COVID-19 originated in the United States, Italy and Spain.

The CDR3 totals 17 residues. The germline V gene has CDR1 GTSNPN and CDR2 SVGIG (reference sequence). V shed 0 bases and J 7 bases; nucleotides not matched to a gene: 14. How the authors handled the data: Reference gene primer amplification gave nucleated cell count estimates. The repertoire was sequenced with immunoSEQ multiplex PCR; TCRdb's copy has only in-frame clones and lacks some. Clone size and V and J calls were adopted from that table, with D and trimming inferred from the DNA. The repertoire includes 55,000 to 75,000 clones, 60% to 75% of them detected once, and less than 40% sits in the top ten.

The chain links TRBV30 to TRBJ2-1; TRBD2 aligns across 8 bases. The receptor was derived from a woman in her 70s with acute or convalescent COVID-19. The sequenced sample was peripheral blood. CDR3 in amino acids: CAWSVHRGSGTKNEQFF. DNA of the CDR3: TGTGCCTGGAGTGTACATCGAGGTAGCGGGACTAAAAATGAGCAGTTCTTC. Full variable domain (remainder filled in from reference TRBV30 and TRBJ2-1): SQTIHQWPATLVQPVGSPLSLECTVEGTSNPNLYWYRQAAGRGLQLLFYSVGIGQISSEVPQNLSASRPQDRQFILSSKKLLLSDSGFYLCAWSVHRGSGTKNEQFFGPGTRLTVL.